This T cell receptor beta chain was observed in a study of T cell responses to AZD1222 COVID-19 vaccine. Study in general: Second-dose timings of about 4 or about 12 weeks were pooled. General observations from the study: Reportedly, nearly half of unique spike TCRs recognized epitopes outside B.1.351/B.1.1.7 mutations.

Only in-frame clones appear in the TCRdb table, and some are missing; sequencing was by immunoSEQ multiplex PCR. The sample comprises approximately 150,000 clones, 80% to 95% of which are singletons, and under 2.5% rests with the top ten. A note on this clone: Its target is unknown.

This CDR3 spans 13 amino acids. V gave up 5 bases and J gave up 11 bases, with 18 bases separating them. In germline, CDR1 is SGHAT, CDR2 FQNNGV. This sample comprised peripheral blood, obtained on day 0 of AZD1222 vaccination. The receptor's source is an adult in good health. The chain is built from TRBV11-2 and TRBJ1-1, with D perhaps TRBD1 (5 bases). The CDR3 protein is CASSQTRDAVAFF. The CDR3 coding sequence is TGTGCCAGCAGCCAGACCCGGGACGCCGTGGCTTTCTTT.